The rows below give T cell receptor beta chains drawn from one sample of a study of T cell repertoires in cytomegalovirus infection. Each CDR3 protein gets one entry after TCRdb re-called the reads with MiXCR. The sample yields 250,000 or so distinct CDR3 sequences, over 15% seen once. The sequenced sample consisted of CD8+ T cells from PBMCs. Receptor source: a human donor in good health (CMV status not recorded). Some clones in this sample may be carry-over from other donors' samples. Each CDR3 is given with its conserved first and last residue. A D gene is named only where the DNA matches it firmly. Size is stated for part of the rows, as once, few or many counts, or as a class when the clone is expanded.

v_gene	d_gene	abundance	j_gene	len	CDR3nt	CDR3aa
TRBV4-1	NA	NA	TRBJ1-1	15	TGCGCCAGCAGCCAAGATGATCGGTTGCGCACTGAAGCTTTCTTT	CASSQDDRLRTEAFF
TRBV28	NA	NA	TRBJ1-5	14	TGTGCCAGCAGTCCCATGGGCGGGGATCAGCCCCAGCATTTT	CASSPMGGDQPQHF
TRBV6-1	NA	few	TRBJ2-5	11	TGTGCCAGCAGCCATGCGGGGACCCAGTACTTC	CASSHAGTQYF
TRBV14	NA	few	TRBJ2-7	16	TGTGCCAGCAGCCAAGATGCTGGTCAGAATTTCTACGAGCAGTACTTC	CASSQDAGQNFYEQYF
TRBV10-3	TRBD1	NA	TRBJ2-2	15	TGTGCCACGATCGCGACAGGGGGGGACACCGGGGAGCTGTTTTTT	CATIATGGDTGELFF
TRBV19	NA	NA	TRBJ1-5	13	TGTGCCAGCTTGGGGGGTTCGTTTCAGCCCCAGCATTTT	CASLGGSFQPQHF
TRBV5-4	NA	NA	TRBJ1-1	17	TGTGCCAGCAGCTTAACTGGGGGGGCGACTTTAAAGTATGAAGCTTTCTTT	CASSLTGGATLKYEAFF
TRBV4-3	NA	NA	TRBJ1-1	15	TGCGCCAGCAGCGAGATACAGGGACGAAACACTGAAGCTTTCTTT	CASSEIQGRNTEAFF
TRBV7-4	NA	NA	TRBJ2-1	18	TGTGCCAGCAGCCTGACCCCCGCCGGACCGGGGGCCCCCCAAGAGCAGTTCTTC	CASSLTPAGPGAPQEQFF
TRBV7-2	NA	many	TRBJ2-1	12	TGTGCCAGCAGCCTCGGGGGAATCGAGCAGTTCTTC	CASSLGGIEQFF
TRBV2	NA	many	TRBJ1-1	14	TGTGCCAGCAGCAAAGAGTACCAGGGAACTGAAGCTTTCTTT	CASSKEYQGTEAFF
TRBV2	NA	few	TRBJ1-5	15	TGTGCCAGCAGTGAAGAAGCCGGTCGCAATCAGCCCCAGCATTTT	CASSEEAGRNQPQHF
TRBV4-1	TRBD2	NA	TRBJ2-1	17	TGCGCCAGCAGCCAAGCCCCGCTAGCGGGGGGTGACAATGAGCAGTTCTTC	CASSQAPLAGGDNEQFF
TRBV7-6	NA	NA	TRBJ1-6	15	TGTGCCAGCAGCTTAGATCAGGGCTGGAATTCACCCCTCCACTTT	CASSLDQGWNSPLHF
TRBV6-2/TRBV6-3	TRBD1	NA	TRBJ1-2	16	TGTGCCAGCAGTGGGAATACCGACAGGGGCACCTATGGCTACACCTTC	CASSGNTDRGTYGYTF
TRBV28	NA	NA	TRBJ2-7	14	TGTGCCAGCAGCCCCGGTAGTTATGCCTACGAGCAGTACTTC	CASSPGSYAYEQYF
TRBV4-1	TRBD1	many	TRBJ1-1	16	TGCGCCAGCAGCCAAGTCCCCAGGGGGCGGAATACTGAAGCTTTCTTT	CASSQVPRGRNTEAFF
TRBV4-1	TRBD1	NA	TRBJ2-7	17	TGCGCCAGCAGCCAAGATACCCAGGGGGCAAAGATGAGCGAGCAGTACTTC	CASSQDTQGAKMSEQYF
TRBV7-9	NA	few	TRBJ1-1	13	TGTGCCAGCAGCCCAGGAAGATTAGAAGAAGCTTTCTTT	CASSPGRLEEAFF
TRBV11-3	NA	many	TRBJ2-7	13	TGTGCCAGCAGTCAGGGAGACGATTACGAGCAGTACTTC	CASSQGDDYEQYF
TRBV29-1	NA	NA	TRBJ2-3	14	TGCAGCGTTGTAGGGGGGCGGTTATCAGATACGCAGTATTTT	CSVVGGRLSDTQYF
TRBV7-2	NA	many	TRBJ2-3	12	TGTGCCAGCAGCTCAGAGGGCGATACGCAGTATTTT	CASSSEGDTQYF
TRBV12-3/TRBV12-4	NA	NA	TRBJ2-3	16	TGTGCCAGCAGTTTACTCCGGGGCCCTCAGGGAGATACGCAGTATTTT	CASSLLRGPQGDTQYF
TRBV2	NA	NA	TRBJ2-7	14	TGTGCCAGCAGTGACGGGCGCAGGGGCAACGAGCAGTACTTC	CASSDGRRGNEQYF
TRBV23-1	NA	once	TRBJ2-1	14	TGCGCCAGCAGTCTGGGGAATAGGGACGATGAGCAGTTCTTC	CASSLGNRDDEQFF
TRBV7-6	TRBD1	many	TRBJ2-1	12	TGTGCCAGCAGCCCGACAGGGGTCGAGCAGTTCTTC	CASSPTGVEQFF
TRBV4-3	TRBD2	many	TRBJ2-3	20	TGCGCCAGCAGCCAAGATGAGACTAGCTGGGACTCGGGGAACCTAAATACGCAGTATTTT	CASSQDETSWDSGNLNTQYF
TRBV12-3/TRBV12-4	NA	many	TRBJ2-7	13	TGTGCCAGCAGTTTATTGACTATCTACGAGCAGTACTTC	CASSLLTIYEQYF
TRBV27	TRBD1	many	TRBJ1-3	16	TGTGCCAGCAGTGGGACAGGGTGGGGCCCTGGAAACACCATATATTTT	CASSGTGWGPGNTIYF
TRBV7-2	TRBD1	NA	TRBJ1-4	12	TGTGCCAGCAGCTTAGTTGGGACAGAACTGTTTTTT	CASSLVGTELFF
TRBV7-9	NA	few	TRBJ1-1	16	TGTGCCAGCAGCGGTGGGAGGATTACCATGAACACTGAAGCTTTCTTT	CASSGGRITMNTEAFF
TRBV29-1	TRBD2	NA	TRBJ2-1	15	TGCAGCGTTGCCCCTAGCGGGGGGGCCTTCAATGAGCAGTTCTTC	CSVAPSGGAFNEQFF
TRBV6-8	NA	NA	TRBJ2-7	16	TGTGCCAGCAGTTACAAAGGTGCGGTATCGTCCTACGAGCAGTACTTC	CASSYKGAVSSYEQYF
TRBV7-2	NA	NA	TRBJ2-5	15	TGTGCCAGCAGCTGGGTATCAGGGGAAATGGAGACCCAGTACTTC	CASSWVSGEMETQYF
TRBV7-2	NA	many	TRBJ2-3	18	TGTGCCAGCAGCCCATGGGTTGGTGGGGGGTCCTACACAGATACGCAGTATTTT	CASSPWVGGGSYTDTQYF
TRBV29-1	TRBD2	few	TRBJ2-3	15	TGCAGCGTTCTTACTAGCGGGCTAGGCGCAGATACGCAGTATTTT	CSVLTSGLGADTQYF
TRBV7-2	NA	many	TRBJ1-5	14	TGTGCCAGCAGCTTAGTGGACACTAATCAGCCCCAGCATTTT	CASSLVDTNQPQHF
TRBV12-3/TRBV12-4	TRBD2	many	TRBJ2-1	15	TGTGCCAGCAGTGCCCCTAGCGGGTCTGTCGATGAGCAGTTCTTC	CASSAPSGSVDEQFF
TRBV29-1	NA	many	TRBJ1-2	13	TGCAGCGTTGAAGAGGGAAGGGGCTATGGCTACACCTTC	CSVEEGRGYGYTF
TRBV7-9	TRBD1	many	TRBJ1-1	14	TGTGCCAGCAGCTCACCGGGACAGGACACTGAAGCTTTCTTT	CASSSPGQDTEAFF
TRBV29-1	NA	few	TRBJ1-2	11	TGCAGCGTTGACGGTGTGTATGGCTACACCTTC	CSVDGVYGYTF